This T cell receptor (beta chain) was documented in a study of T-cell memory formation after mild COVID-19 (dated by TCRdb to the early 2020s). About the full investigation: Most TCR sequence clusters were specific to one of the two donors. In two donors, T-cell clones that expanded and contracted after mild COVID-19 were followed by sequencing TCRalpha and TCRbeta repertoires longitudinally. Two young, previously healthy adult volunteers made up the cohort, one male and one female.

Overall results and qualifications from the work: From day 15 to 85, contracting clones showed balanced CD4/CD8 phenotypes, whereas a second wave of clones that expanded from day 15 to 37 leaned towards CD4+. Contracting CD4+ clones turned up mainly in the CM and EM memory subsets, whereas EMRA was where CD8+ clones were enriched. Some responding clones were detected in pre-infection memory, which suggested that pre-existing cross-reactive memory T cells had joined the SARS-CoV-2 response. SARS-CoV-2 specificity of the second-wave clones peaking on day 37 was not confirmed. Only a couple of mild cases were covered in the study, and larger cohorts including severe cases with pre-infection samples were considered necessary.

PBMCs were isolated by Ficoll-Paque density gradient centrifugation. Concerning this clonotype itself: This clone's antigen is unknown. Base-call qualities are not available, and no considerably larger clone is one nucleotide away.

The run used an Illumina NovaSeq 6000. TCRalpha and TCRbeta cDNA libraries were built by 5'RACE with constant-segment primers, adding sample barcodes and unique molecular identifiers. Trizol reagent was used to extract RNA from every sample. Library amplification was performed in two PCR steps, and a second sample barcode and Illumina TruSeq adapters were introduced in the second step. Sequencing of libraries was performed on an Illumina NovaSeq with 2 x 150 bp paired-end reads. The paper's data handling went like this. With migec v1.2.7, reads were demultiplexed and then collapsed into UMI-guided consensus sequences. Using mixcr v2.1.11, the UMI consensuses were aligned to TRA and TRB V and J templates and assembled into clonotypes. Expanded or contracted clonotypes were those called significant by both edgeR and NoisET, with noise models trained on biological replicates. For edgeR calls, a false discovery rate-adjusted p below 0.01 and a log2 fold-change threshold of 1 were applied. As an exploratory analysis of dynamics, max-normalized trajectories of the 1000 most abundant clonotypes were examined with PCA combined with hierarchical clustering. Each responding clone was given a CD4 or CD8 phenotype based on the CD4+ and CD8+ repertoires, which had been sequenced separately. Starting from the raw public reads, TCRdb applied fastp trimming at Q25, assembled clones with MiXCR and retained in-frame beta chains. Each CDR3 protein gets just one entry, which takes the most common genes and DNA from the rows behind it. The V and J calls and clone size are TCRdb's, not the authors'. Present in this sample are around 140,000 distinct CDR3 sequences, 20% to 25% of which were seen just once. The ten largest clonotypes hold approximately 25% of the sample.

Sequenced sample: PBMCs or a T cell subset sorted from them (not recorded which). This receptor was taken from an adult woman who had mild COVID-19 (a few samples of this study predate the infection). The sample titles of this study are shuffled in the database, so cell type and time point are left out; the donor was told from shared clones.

The DNA reads as follows: TGTGCCTGGAGTGTAGGGCAGGGGGCAAACACCATATATTTT. Its coded protein is CAWSVGQGANTIYF. The chain uses TRBV30 and TRBJ1-3; the central 8 bases match TRBD1. The germline V gene (reference sequence) supplies CDR1 GTSNPN and CDR2 SVGIG. The CDR3 runs 14 residues from the cysteine to the phenylalanine. Only the CDR3 part of the read is kept: 42 bases, read in frame from the first base. Ends trimmed: V by 0 bases, J by 6 bases; bases unmatched to a gene: 4. Outside the CDR3, residues come from the reference TRBV30 and TRBJ1-3 proteins, so the full variable domain is: SQTIHQWPATLVQPVGSPLSLECTVEGTSNPNLYWYRQAAGRGLQLLFYSVGIGQISSEVPQNLSASRPQDRQFILSSKKLLLSDSGFYLCAWSVGQGANTIYFGEGSWLTVV.